This T cell receptor beta chain was profiled in a study of long-term antiretroviral therapy in people with HIV. Study-wide results and caveats: Blood specimens, gathered between the mid-2000s and the late 2010s, were possibly obtained under older ART regimens. Pre-ART expanded clones dominated the repertoire at every time point.

Version v3.0 of the immunoSEQ assay was performed at survey level. TCRdb's copy holds only in-frame clones and misses some; the assay was immunoSEQ multiplex PCR. Of about 18,000 clones listed, 75% to 90% are singletons. Worth noting for this clone: Its antigen is currently unknown.

This material consisted of unsorted PBMCs, taken 4.2 years after starting antiretroviral therapy. The source is a man over 45 with HIV.

The CDR3 here is CASTAGSIAEKLFF. The CDR3 DNA reads TGTGCCAGTACCGCGGGCAGTATCGCTGAAAAACTGTTTTTT. The rearrangement links TRBV19 to TRBJ1-4; the D is unclear. The CDR3 loop spans 14 amino acids. V lost 7 bases, J lost 7 bases, and 16 bases lay in between. Per the germline V gene, CDR1 is LNHDA and CDR2 is SQIVND (reference sequence).